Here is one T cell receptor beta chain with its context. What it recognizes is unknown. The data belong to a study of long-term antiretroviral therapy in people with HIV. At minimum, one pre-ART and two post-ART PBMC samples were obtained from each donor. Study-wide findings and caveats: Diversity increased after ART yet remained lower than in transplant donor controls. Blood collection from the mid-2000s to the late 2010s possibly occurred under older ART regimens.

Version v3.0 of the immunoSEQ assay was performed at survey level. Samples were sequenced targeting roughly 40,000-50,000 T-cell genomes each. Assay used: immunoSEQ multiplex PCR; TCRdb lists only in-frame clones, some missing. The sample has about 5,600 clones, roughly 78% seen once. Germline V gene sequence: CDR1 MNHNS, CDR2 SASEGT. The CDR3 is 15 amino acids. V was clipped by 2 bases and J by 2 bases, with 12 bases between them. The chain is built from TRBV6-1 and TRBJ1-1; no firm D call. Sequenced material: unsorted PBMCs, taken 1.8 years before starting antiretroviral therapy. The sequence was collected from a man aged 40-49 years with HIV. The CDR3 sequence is CASSEFWTDNTEAFF. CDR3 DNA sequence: TGTGCCAGCAGTGAATTTTGGACGGATAACACTGAAGCTTTCTTT.